A single sample gave rise to the 26 T cell receptor beta chains below, sequenced in a study of T cells in Graves' hyperthyroidism and ophthalmopathy. RNA transcripts were the template for amplifying TCR beta CDR3 regions. The TCR CDR3 was amplified in a first-round RT-PCR using the HTBI primer set. In TCRdb, the multiplex PCR reads were re-called with MiXCR into one record per CDR3 protein. Found here are some 400,000 distinct CDR3 sequences, approximately 14% of them singletons; the top ten hold 9.5% to 11%. The material sequenced was blood. The receptors originated from a woman aged 60 to 75 with Graves' hyperthyroidism.

This clonotype has ten or more counts. The chain links TRBV2 to TRBJ1-5; 8 bases are shared with TRBD1. CDR1 and CDR2 from the germline V gene are SNHLY and FYNNEI. The CDR3 has 14 amino acids. Germline trimming cut 6 bases from V and 7 bases from J; bases unmatched to any gene: 8. The CDR3 DNA reads TGTGCCAGCAGGGTGGACAGGGTGAACCAGCCCCAGCATTTT. It encodes CASRVDRVNQPQHF. The whole variable domain, remainder taken from reference TRBV2 and TRBJ1-5, is EPEVTQTPSHQVTQMGQEVILRCVPISNHLYFYWYRQILGQKVEFLVSFYNNEISEKSEIFDDQFSVERPDGSNFTLKIRSTKLEDSAMYFCASRVDRVNQPQHFGDGTRLSIL.

This clonotype was observed many times. In DNA, the CDR3 is TGCAGTGCTAGAGGAAGGAACGGAGACTACGAGCAGTACTTC. Encoded protein: CSARGRNGDYEQYF. The gene calls are TRBV20-1 and TRBJ2-7; D call uncertain. Germline values: CDR1 DFQATT, CDR2 SNEGSKA (reference sequence). This CDR3 has 14 residues. With 1 base removed from V and 3 bases from J, the gap between germline ends came to 13 bases.

The chain has TRBV30 and TRBJ1-1; D not resolved. V was clipped by 5 bases and J by 11 bases, with 9 bases between them. Germline lookup yields CDR1 GTSNPN and CDR2 SVGIG (reference sequence). The CDR3 spans 9 residues. The CDR3 DNA reads TGTGCCTGGGGCCCACCGGCTTTCTTT. It specifies CAWGPPAFF.

This clonotype was counted at least ten times. The V call is TRBV12-3 or TRBV12-4, the J call TRBJ2-6; D unresolved. Trimming removed 7 bases at V and 4 bases at J, with 8 bases between. The CDR3 is made up of 13 amino acids. CDR3 protein: CASTLPGANVLTF. The CDR3 nucleotides read TGTGCCAGCACATTACCGGGGGCCAACGTCCTGACTTTC.

This clonotype showed up many times. The genes are TRBV7-2 and TRBJ2-5, with a possible D match to TRBD1 (5 bases). Trimming removed 4 bases from V and 7 bases from J, with 16 bases in between. The CDR3 has 14 residues. Germline V CDR1 and CDR2: SGHTA, FQGNSA. CDR3 residues: CASSSQDILLTQYF. CDR3 DNA: TGTGCCAGCAGCTCACAGGACATCCTCTTGACCCAGTACTTC.

This clonotype was detected ten times or more. This sequence joins TRBV18 and TRBJ1-4; D possibly corresponds to TRBD1 (6 bases). The V gene lost 1 base and the J gene lost 6 bases, with 12 bases spanning the gap. The germline V gene has CDR1 KGHSH and CDR2 LQKENI. CDR3 length: 15 residues. CDR3 sequence (DNA): TGTGCCAGCTCACCACGCTCAGGGGCGGATGAAAAACTGTTTTTT. Protein: CASSPRSGADEKLFF.

The table lists this clonotype with many counts. The chain has TRBV7-3 and TRBJ2-1, with 8 bases that match TRBD2. CDR3 length equals 14 residues. Trimming cost V 5 bases and J 7 bases; bases outside gene matches: 7. Germline loops: CDR1 SGHTA, CDR2 FQGTGA. This chain's CDR3 is CASSQGTSTNEQFF. The CDR3 bases are TGTGCCAGCAGCCAAGGGACTAGTACGAATGAGCAGTTCTTC.

In this sample, this clonotype turned up a few times. The genes are TRBV7-9 and TRBJ2-5; 7 bases map to TRBD1. Unmatched junction bases numbered 8, after V lost 5 bases and J lost 5 bases. The CDR3 runs to 14 residues. The germline V gene encodes CDR1 SEHNR and CDR2 FQNEAQ (reference sequence). CDR3 sequence reads: CASSVGTVPETQYF. The CDR3 coding sequence is TGTGCCAGCAGCGTCGGGACAGTCCCGGAGACCCAGTACTTC. The entire variable domain, with the rest obtained from reference TRBV7-9 and TRBJ2-5, is as follows: DTGVSQNPRHKITKRGQNVTFRCDPISEHNRLYWYRQTLGQGPEFLTYFQNEAQLEKSRLLSDRFSAERPKGSFSTLEIQRTEQGDSAMYLCASSVGTVPETQYFGPGTRLLVL.

The table lists this clonotype with a few counts. The gene calls are TRBV5-1 and TRBJ2-2; 8 bases are shared with TRBD1. V lost 4 bases to trimming and J lost 4 bases; unmatched junction nucleotides: 6. CDR1 and CDR2 from the germline V gene are SGHRS and YFSETQ. This CDR3 region has 15 residues. The CDR3 DNA follows: TGCGCCAGCAGCCTCGCGACAGGGGTCACCGGGGAGCTGTTTTTT. Its translation: CASSLATGVTGELFF.

There are many counts of this clonotype. This chain uses TRBV12-5 with TRBJ2-3, with D perhaps TRBD1 or TRBD2 (6 bases each). Germline V gene data show CDR1 as LGHNT and CDR2 as FRNRAP. The CDR3 is 15 amino acids. Deletions cut 5 bases from V and 4 bases from J, with 16 bases between. CDR3 in DNA: TGTGCTAGTGGTCCCTCGGAGGGGGGCCCAGATACGCAGTATTTT. It encodes CASGPSEGGPDTQYF. Filled out from reference TRBV12-5 and TRBJ2-3, the complete variable domain reads DARVTQTPRHKVTEMGQEVTMRCQPILGHNTVFWYRQTMMQGLELLAYFRNRAPLDDSGMPKDRFSAEMPDATLATLKIQPSEPRDSAVYFCASGPSEGGPDTQYFGPGTRLTVL.

This clonotype was observed at least ten times. The chain carries TRBV3-1 and TRBJ1-2, with D possibly TRBD1 on 5 matching bases. The V gene lost 1 base and the J gene lost 0 bases, with 9 bases spanning the gap. The CDR3 spans 15 residues. Germline-derived CDR1 and CDR2 are LGHDT and YNNKEL (reference sequence). In DNA, the CDR3 is TGTGCCAGCAGCCAAGTGGCAGGGTCTAACTATGGCTACACCTTC. Its translation is CASSQVAGSNYGYTF.

The sample holds a few counts of this clonotype. Its ends do not fully match the called genes, so a read error is possible. This chain connects TRBV6-1 to TRBJ2-5; D is unresolved. The germline V gene has CDR1 MNHNS and CDR2 SASEGT. The CDR3 has 14 amino acids. The CDR3 loop reads CANSLLVDQETQYF. CDR3 nucleotides: TGTGCCAACAGTCTCCTGGTCGACCAAGAGACCCAGTACTTC.

The table lists this clonotype with many counts. In DNA, the CDR3 is TGTGCCAGCAGTGAGGTGACTAGCGGGATAGGGGAGCAGTTCTTC. Protein: CASSEVTSGIGEQFF. This chain links TRBV2 with TRBJ2-1; TRBD2 matches at 11 bases. The J segment lost 10 bases and the V segment lost 3 bases, leaving 8 bases of the junction unmatched. The CDR3 is made up of 15 amino acids. Germline V CDR1 and CDR2: SNHLY, FYNNEI. Full variable domain (remainder filled in from reference TRBV2 and TRBJ2-1): EPEVTQTPSHQVTQMGQEVILRCVPISNHLYFYWYRQILGQKVEFLVSFYNNEISEKSEIFDDQFSVERPDGSNFTLKIRSTKLEDSAMYFCASSEVTSGIGEQFFGPGTRLTVL.

At least ten counts were recorded for this clonotype. The V and J genes are TRBV6-5 and TRBJ1-5; D is ambiguous. V lost 2 bases to trimming and J lost 3 bases, with 14 bases between them. In germline, CDR1 is MNHEY, CDR2 SVGAGI. The CDR3 spans 16 residues. DNA of the CDR3: TGTGCCAGCAGTTACGTATCCCCCGACGCCAATCAGCCCCAGCATTTT. This encodes CASSYVSPDANQPQHF.

This clonotype was recorded a few times. The chain carries TRBV24-1 and TRBJ2-5; 7 nucleotides match TRBD2. The germline gives CDR1 KGHDR, CDR2 SFDVKD. The CDR3 is made up of 15 amino acids. V dropped 5 bases and J dropped 1; count of bases not matched to a gene: 6. The CDR3 protein is CATSVAAGFQETQYF. In DNA form, the CDR3 reads TGTGCCACCAGTGTGGCAGCGGGGTTCCAAGAGACCCAGTACTTC.

V usage is TRBV14 and J usage is TRBJ2-3; 11 positions agree with TRBD1. Germline V CDR1 and CDR2: SGHDN, FVKESK. The CDR3 has 15 amino acids. V lost 4 bases, J lost 6 bases, and 6 bases stayed unmatched. The CDR3 sequence is CASSPWTGGPDTQYF. CDR3 sequence (DNA): TGTGCCAGCAGCCCCTGGACAGGGGGCCCGGATACGCAGTATTTT. Supplemented by reference TRBV14 and TRBJ2-3, the full variable domain reads EAGVTQFPSHSVIEKGQTVTLRCDPISGHDNLYWYRRVMGKEIKFLLHFVKESKQDESGMPNNRFLAERTGGTYSTLKVQPAELEDSGVYFCASSPWTGGPDTQYFGPGTRLTVL.

The V gene is TRBV29-1, the J gene TRBJ2-7; D is unresolved. Looked up from germline, CDR1 is SQVTM and CDR2 is ANQGSEA. V was shortened by 2 bases and J by 2 bases, with 10 bases between the two germline ends. The CDR3 consists of 13 residues. CDR3 in amino acids: CSVETNRAYEQYF. In DNA, the CDR3 is TGCAGCGTTGAAACGAACCGAGCCTACGAGCAGTACTTC.

This clonotype appeared a few times. The rearrangement joins TRBV7-8 to TRBJ2-7, with 9 bases fitting TRBD1. Germline assignment: CDR1 SGHVS and CDR2 FQNEAQ. This CDR3 spans 14 amino acids. The junction had 4 bases not matched to a gene; V was cut back by 1 base and J by 6 bases. The CDR3 sequence: CASSLVGQGLEQYF. CDR3 in DNA: TGTGCCAGCAGCTTAGTGGGACAGGGTCTCGAGCAGTACTTC. Full variable domain (rest looked up from reference TRBV7-8 and TRBJ2-7): GAGVSQSPRYKVAKRGQDVALRCDPISGHVSLFWYQQALGQGPEFLTYFQNEAQLDKSGLPSDRFFAERPEGSVSTLKIQRTQQEDSAVYLCASSLVGQGLEQYFGPGTRLTVT.

V is TRBV27 and J is TRBJ1-4; the match to TRBD1 covers 10 bases. V gave up 2 bases and J gave up 4 bases; unmatched junction bases: 7. The germline V gene has CDR1 MNHEY and CDR2 SMNVEV (reference sequence). The CDR3 runs to 17 residues. CDR3 protein: CASSLLRTGGDNEKLFF. DNA for the CDR3: TGTGCCAGCAGTTTACTGCGGACAGGGGGTGATAATGAAAAACTGTTTTTT.

This clonotype occurred a few times. The chain has TRBV11-3 and TRBJ1-2, with D perhaps TRBD1 (5 bases). V was pared by 0 bases and J by 1 base, with 12 bases between. This CDR3 comprises 16 residues. The V gene's germline CDR1 is SGHNT and CDR2 YENEEA. CDR3 loop: CASSLEQAPFNYGYTF. In DNA form, the CDR3 reads TGTGCCAGCAGCTTAGAACAGGCCCCCTTTAACTATGGCTACACCTTC.

There are many counts of this clonotype. The V and J genes are TRBV12-3 or TRBV12-4 and TRBJ1-1; no definite D call. Trimming left V 5 bases short and J 11 bases short, with 18 bases between. This CDR3 contains 13 residues. This CDR3 reads CASSPTEGRGAFF. CDR3 DNA sequence: TGTGCCAGCAGTCCTACCGAAGGGAGAGGGGCTTTCTTT.

The chain is built from TRBV28 and TRBJ2-3; the D is unclear. This CDR3 region has 14 residues. V was shortened by 3 bases and J by 6 bases, with 13 bases between the two germline ends. The V gene's germline CDR1 is MDHEN and CDR2 SYDVKM. This CDR3 reads CASSFTRGSDTQYF. CDR3 nucleotide sequence: TGTGCCAGCAGTTTTACACGTGGGTCGGATACGCAGTATTTT.

This clonotype was detected many times. The chain joins TRBV30 to TRBJ2-7; possible D gene TRBD2, 6 bases. Germline V gene sequence: CDR1 GTSNPN, CDR2 SVGIG (reference sequence). The ends were cut back, 2 bases at V and 4 bases at J, with 18 bases in the middle. The CDR3 is 15 amino acids. In DNA, the CDR3 is TGTGCCTGGAGTTTATCGGGACTGTCGATTTACGAGCAGTACTTC. It yields the protein CAWSLSGLSIYEQYF.

This clonotype has a count of ten or more. The chain is built from TRBV12-3 or TRBV12-4 and TRBJ2-7, with TRBD1 identical over 7 bases. Unmatched junction bases numbered 14, after V lost 6 bases and J lost 6 bases. The CDR3 totals 15 residues. This CDR3 is CASSLQGLGRGEQYF. The DNA of the CDR3 is TGTGCCAGCAGCTTACAGGGGCTCGGACGGGGCGAGCAGTACTTC.

This clonotype was seen just once. This sequence may be a read error, since a much larger clone differs from it by one base. The gene calls are TRBV5-1 and TRBJ2-7; 8 nucleotides agree with TRBD2. Trimming at V came to 5 bases and at J to 6 bases, leaving 4 bases not matched to a gene. The CDR3 has 12 residues. Germline V lookup: CDR1 SGHRS, CDR2 YFSETQ. This CDR3 is CASRGSGSEQYF. The CDR3 DNA reads TGCGCCAGCAGGGGGAGCGGGAGCGAGCAGTACTTC.

This clonotype was found many times. The chain links TRBV10-3 to TRBJ2-1; D might be TRBD2 (6 bases). The CDR3 covers 13 residues. The germline V and J ends were trimmed by 9 bases and 1 base, with 10 bases remaining between them. The V gene's germline CDR1 is ENHRY and CDR2 SYGVKD. CDR3: CAIAGSSYNEQFF. The CDR3 DNA reads as TGTGCCATAGCCGGGAGTTCCTACAATGAGCAGTTCTTC.